These 24 T cell receptor beta chains were sequenced from one sample in a study of blood T cell repertoires in COVID-19. Profiling relied on immunoSEQ multiplex PCR, and the TCRdb table lists in-frame clones only, not all of them. Of about 200,000 clones in the sample, approximately 82% are singletons; the top ten hold around 12%. The sequenced sample was peripheral blood. Every receptor here comes from a woman aged 40 to 49 with acute or convalescent COVID-19.

The chain joins TRBV3-1 (or the pseudogene TRBV3-2) to TRBJ1-2; no clear D gene. CDR3 length equals 13 residues. V was shortened by 1 base and J by 7 bases, with 10 bases between the two germline ends. Germline assignment: CDR1 LGHDT and CDR2 YNNKEL (reference sequence). The CDR3 sequence is CASSQGWSRGYTF. The CDR3 DNA is TGTGCCAGCAGCCAAGGGTGGAGTCGTGGCTACACCTTC.

This clone appeared once. The chain couples TRBV5-6 to TRBJ2-6, with TRBD1 identical over 8 bases. Trimming removed 4 bases from V and 4 bases from J; junction bases left unmatched: 4. The CDR3 extends over 15 amino acids. The V gene's germline CDR1 is SGHDT and CDR2 YYEEEE. The CDR3 DNA reads TGTGCCAGCAGCGGACAGGGATCCGGGGCCAACGTCCTGACTTTC. It codes for CASSGQGSGANVLTF. The whole variable domain, remainder taken from reference TRBV5-6 and TRBJ2-6, is DAGVTQSPTHLIKTRGQQVTLRCSPKSGHDTVSWYQQALGQGPQFIFQYYEEEERQRGNFPDRFSGHQFPNYSSELNVNALLLGDSALYLCASSGQGSGANVLTFGAGSRLTVL.

This clone was picked up one time. This chain links TRBV9 with TRBJ2-1, with TRBD2 matching 8 bases. The trim removed 4 bases at V and 6 bases at J, leaving 3 bases unmatched. Germline V CDR1 and CDR2: SGDLS, YYNGEE. The CDR3 length is 13 residues. In nucleotides, the CDR3 is TGTGCCAGCAGCACCGGGACTAGCAATGAGCAGTTCTTC. Translating gives CASSTGTSNEQFF.

This chain uses TRBV29-1 with TRBJ2-1; 12 bases map to TRBD2. This CDR3 is built from 15 residues. Germline CDR1 is SQVTM and CDR2 is ANQGSEA. Unmatched junction bases numbered 6, after V lost 5 bases and J lost 4 bases. For the CDR3, the DNA is TGCAGCGTTAAAGCCGGGACTAGCGGGTACAATGAGCAGTTCTTC. This sequence encodes CSVKAGTSGYNEQFF.

This chain uses TRBV12-3 or TRBV12-4 with TRBJ2-3; D remains ambiguous. The length of the CDR3 is 13 residues. The V and J ends lost 2 bases and 3 bases respectively, with 6 bases between them. CDR3 coding DNA: TGTGCCAGCAGTTTAATGCGGACAGATACGCAGTATTTT. Encoded protein: CASSLMRTDTQYF.

The chain carries TRBV7-3 and TRBJ2-1, with no clear D. The length of the CDR3 is 13 residues. Germline CDR1 SGHTA, CDR2 FQGTGA. Trimming took off 2 bases at V and 4 bases at J, with 6 bases between the two ends. The CDR3 loop is CASSLLGYNEQFF. The CDR3 nucleotides are TGTGCCAGCAGCTTACTCGGTTACAATGAGCAGTTCTTC.

This clone showed up just once. CDR3 in DNA: TGCGCCAGCAGCCCCGGCCTAGGACAGGGTAACTATGGCTACACCTTC. It codes for CASSPGLGQGNYGYTF. V gene TRBV4-1 combines with J gene TRBJ1-2; 8 bases fit TRBD1. This CDR3 is 16 amino acids long. CDR1 is MGHRA and CDR2 is YSYEKL in the germline V gene. J was trimmed by 1 base and V by 4 bases; bases with no gene match: 8.

J is TRBJ2-5 and V is TRBV2; 7 positions agree with TRBD1. Germline CDR1 SNHLY, CDR2 FYNNEI. The CDR3 consists of 15 residues. V was pared by 5 bases and J by 1 base, with 7 bases of the junction left unmatched. In DNA, the CDR3 is TGTGCCAGCAGTTTCGGGACAGATTCCCAAGAGACCCAGTACTTC. This gives the protein CASSFGTDSQETQYF.

The rearrangement uses TRBV5-1 and TRBJ2-1, with TRBD2 identical over 11 bases. The CDR3 spans 16 residues. Losses at the gene ends were 4 bases for V and 7 bases for J; bases not matched to a gene: 10. CDR1 and CDR2 (germline): SGHRS, YFSETQ. CDR3 region: CASSTYLAGGLNEQFF. Written as DNA, the CDR3 is TGCGCCAGCAGCACCTACCTAGCGGGGGGTTTAAATGAGCAGTTCTTC.

The V gene is TRBV27, the J gene TRBJ2-5; D not certain. The V and J ends lost 3 bases and 5 bases respectively, with 13 bases between them. Per germline, CDR1 MNHEY and CDR2 SMNVEV (reference sequence). This CDR3 has 14 amino acids. CDR3 sequence (DNA): TGTGCCAGCAGTTTTTTGGGCCCCCGGGAGACCCAGTACTTC. Residues: CASSFLGPRETQYF.

The CDR3 loop is CASSWQFQEYNEQFF. CDR3 nucleotides: TGTGCCAGCAGCTGGCAGTTCCAGGAATACAATGAGCAGTTCTTC. The chain recombines TRBV5-4 with TRBJ2-1, with D unclear. This CDR3 contains 15 residues. The V gene's germline CDR1 is SGHNT and CDR2 YYREEE (reference sequence). V was pared by 3 bases and J by 4 bases, with 14 bases between.

This rearrangement joins TRBV9 to TRBJ2-3, with a weak D call TRBD1 (6 bases). This CDR3 has 13 amino acids. Germline V CDR1 and CDR2: SGDLS, YYNGEE. V shed 0 bases and J shed 7 bases, with 9 bases lying between them. The CDR3 DNA is TGTGCCAGCAGCGTAGGAGGACAGAATACGCAGTATTTT. Its protein product is CASSVGGQNTQYF.

The rearrangement uses TRBV30 and TRBJ2-7; no clear D. The CDR3 has 12 residues. Looked up from germline, CDR1 is GTSNPN and CDR2 is SVGIG (reference sequence). The V and J ends lost 1 base and 0 bases respectively, with 4 bases between them. CDR3 nucleotides: TGTGCCTGGAGTGGGCCCTCCTACGAGCAGTACTTC. Encoded protein: CAWSGPSYEQYF.

This chain uses TRBV5-6 with TRBJ2-1; 8 bases map to TRBD2. This CDR3 has 15 amino acids. V lost 0 bases to trimming and J lost 14 bases; unmatched junction nucleotides: 13. CDR1 SGHDT and CDR2 YYEEEE come from the germline V gene. CDR3 DNA: TGTGCCAGCAGCTTGGTCGCGGGGGGCAAGGATTTGGAGTTCTTC. Translating it yields CASSLVAGGKDLEFF.

This sequence joins TRBV5-1 and TRBJ2-3; the D gene is possibly TRBD2 (5 bases). The CDR3 is 16 residues long. Germline CDR1 SGHRS, CDR2 YFSETQ. The V end was cut by 2 bases, the J end by 4 bases, with 17 bases between. DNA for the CDR3: TGCGCCAGCAGCTTAGCGGAATTAAGCCTGGCAGATACGCAGTATTTT. Translation: CASSLAELSLADTQYF.

This clone came up many times. The chain is built from TRBV3-1 (or the pseudogene TRBV3-2) and TRBJ2-2; 8 bases agree with TRBD1. Germline V gene lookup returns CDR1 LGHDT and CDR2 YNNKEL (reference sequence). With 3 bases clipped from V and 3 bases from J, the junction kept 9 bases outside the gene matches. The CDR3 runs 17 residues. Here the CDR3 DNA reads TGTGCCAGCAGCCAGTTCCAGGGGGCGCTGGACACCGGGGAGCTGTTTTTT. It codes for CASSQFQGALDTGELFF.

The chain carries TRBV6-5 and TRBJ1-4; the D is unclear. This CDR3 comprises 14 residues. The germline V gene encodes CDR1 MNHEY and CDR2 SVGAGI. V lost 6 bases and J lost 5, with 13 bases in between. The CDR3 protein is CASSAFYRNEKLFF. The CDR3 DNA reads as TGTGCCAGCAGCGCCTTCTATCGAAATGAAAAACTGTTTTTT.

The chain carries TRBV6-5 and TRBJ1-2; D is perhaps TRBD1 (5 bases). V was trimmed by 10 bases and J by 8 bases, leaving 20 bases between them. Germline V gene lookup returns CDR1 MNHEY and CDR2 SVGAGI. The length of the CDR3 is 13 residues. The CDR3 coding sequence is TGTGCCATCCTCTCTAGGGGTGGTGGAGGCTACACCTTC. Protein product: CAILSRGGGGYTF.

J is TRBJ1-2 and V is TRBV6-5; possible D gene TRBD1, 5 bases. Germline V gene lookup returns CDR1 MNHEY and CDR2 SVGAGI. The V end was cut by 11 bases, the J end by 4 bases, with 14 bases between. The length of the CDR3 is 12 residues. In nucleotides, the CDR3 is TGTGCCTGCTACGGGGGAGGCTATGGCTACACCTTC. This codes for CACYGGGYGYTF.

The V call is TRBV29-1, the J call TRBJ2-4; 7 nucleotides match TRBD1. CDR3 length equals 13 residues. V lost 7 bases and J lost 0; bases outside the gene matches: 3. Looked up from germline, CDR1 is SQVTM and CDR2 is ANQGSEA. The chain's CDR3 is CSGTGAAKNIQYF. CDR3 sequence (DNA): TGCAGCGGTACAGGGGCAGCCAAAAACATTCAGTACTTC.

Here the CDR3 reads CASIRTSGVSSYNEQFF. In nucleotides, the CDR3 is TGTGCCAGTATTAGGACTAGCGGGGTTTCCTCCTACAATGAGCAGTTCTTC. The chain links TRBV19 to TRBJ2-1; 12 nucleotides align to TRBD2. With 7 bases clipped from V and 0 bases from J, the junction kept 7 bases outside the gene matches. This CDR3 region has 17 residues. CDR1 LNHDA and CDR2 SQIVND come from the germline V gene (reference sequence).

The rearrangement links TRBV6-2 or TRBV6-3 to TRBJ2-6, with D possibly being TRBD1 (6 bases). The CDR3 consists of 16 residues. The V end was cut by 6 bases, the J end by 2 bases, with 14 bases between. Germline V gives CDR1 MNHEY, CDR2 SVGEGT. CDR3 bases: TGTGCCAGCAGCCGGACAGATTCTCCTGGGGCCAACGTCCTGACTTTC. It codes for CASSRTDSPGANVLTF.

The V gene is TRBV19, the J gene TRBJ2-7; 13 bases match TRBD2. The J segment lost 6 bases and the V segment lost 5 bases, leaving 1 base of the junction unmatched. The CDR3 contains 13 residues. Germline V gene sequence: CDR1 LNHDA, CDR2 SQIVND (reference sequence). CDR3 in amino acids: CASSRTSGGEQYF. DNA of the CDR3: TGTGCCAGTAGTCGGACTAGCGGGGGCGAGCAGTACTTC. Combining the CDR3 with reference TRBV19 and TRBJ2-7 gives the whole variable domain DGGITQSPKYLFRKEGQNVTLSCEQNLNHDAMYWYRQDPGQGLRLIYYSQIVNDFQKGDIAEGYSVSREKKESFPLTVTSAQKNPTAFYLCASSRTSGGEQYFGPGTRLTVT.

V gene TRBV24-1 combines with J gene TRBJ1-2, with a tentative D call TRBD1 (6 bases). Germline V gene sequence: CDR1 KGHDR, CDR2 SFDVKD. There are 15 residues in the CDR3. Trimming shortened V by 5 bases and J by 8 bases, and 20 bases separated the two germline ends. The CDR3 protein is CATSGLRGHRFGYTF. In DNA form, the CDR3 reads TGTGCCACCAGTGGACTCCGGGGACACCGGTTCGGCTACACCTTC.